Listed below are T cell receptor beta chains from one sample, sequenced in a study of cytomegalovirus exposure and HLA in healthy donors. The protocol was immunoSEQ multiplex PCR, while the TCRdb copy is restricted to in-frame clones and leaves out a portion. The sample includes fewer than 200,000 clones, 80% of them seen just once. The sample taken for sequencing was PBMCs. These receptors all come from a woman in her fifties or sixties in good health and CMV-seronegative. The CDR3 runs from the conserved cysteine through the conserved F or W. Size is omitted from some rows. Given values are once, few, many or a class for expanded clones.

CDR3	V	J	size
CASSTAAGQGSLETQYF	TRBV25-1	TRBJ2-5	.
CASSPGTGADEQYF	TRBV18	TRBJ2-7	.
CASSVGRAGNQPQHF	TRBV2	TRBJ1-5	.
CASSLEGRGTEAFF	TRBV5-5	TRBJ1-1	once
CASSVLGVGQLEAFF	TRBV9	TRBJ1-1	few
CASSSTTGADWDEKLFF	TRBV28	TRBJ1-4	.
CASTDSSLAKNIQYF	TRBV19	TRBJ2-4	few
CASSLISRDTQYF	TRBV7-9	TRBJ2-3	.
CASSYTSAPRNEQFF	TRBV7-2	TRBJ2-1	.
CASSLRAPGRRGEKLFF	TRBV28	TRBJ1-4	.
CASRDRGLAGELFF	TRBV19	TRBJ2-2	.
CASNLDRPRSSTDTQYF	TRBV28	TRBJ2-3	.
CASSPGVGGSTDTQYF	TRBV5-4	TRBJ2-3	.
CASSKSEPGSNYGYTF	TRBV21-1	TRBJ1-2	.
CASSYGQNTEAFF	TRBV6-5	TRBJ1-1	few
CASSLPGLVSTDTQYF	TRBV28	TRBJ2-3	once
CASSEFGRGRAYEQYF	TRBV25-1	TRBJ2-7	.
CASTMGQGAIYGYTF	TRBV28	TRBJ1-2	few
CASSLSGKGGYTF	TRBV7-9	TRBJ1-2	.
CASSLAGSNYGYTF	TRBV11-2	TRBJ1-2	.
CASSGQGYNEQFF	TRBV2	TRBJ2-1	.
CASVRDRSYEQYF	TRBV5-4	.	.
CASSGTVGYEQYF	TRBV6-1	TRBJ2-7	.
CASSPGFRGALYEKLFF	TRBV18	TRBJ1-4	.
CATDPRERSYEQYF	TRBV6-6	TRBJ2-7	.
CASSLVHGANYGYTF	TRBV7-2	TRBJ1-2	.
CASSGRGLAGGADTQYF	TRBV11-3	TRBJ2-3	once
CASSLDGVLGAEQYF	TRBV5-1	.	.
CASSVGHVNTGELFF	TRBV9	TRBJ2-2	few
CASVPQTGGSRTSGRAFHEQYF	TRBV12-5	TRBJ2-7	.
CATSIDLTGGFYGYTF	TRBV15	TRBJ1-2	.
CASSFFTGSNEQFF	TRBV7-2	TRBJ2-1	.
CASSPGAPRVYEQYF	TRBV18	TRBJ2-7	.
CASSGWTGQYF	TRBV6-5	TRBJ2-7	once
CASSLTGRWEKLFF	TRBV28	TRBJ1-4	.
CASSRQGEENTIYF	TRBV7-2	TRBJ1-3	.
CASTKSVGAGNTIYF	TRBV27	TRBJ1-3	.
CASSWGLALTDTQYF	TRBV7-9	TRBJ2-3	.
CASSLPPSSYNEQFF	TRBV5-4	TRBJ2-1	.
CASIAPTSGYNEQFF	TRBV28	TRBJ2-1	.
CASSVAGGGLQETQYF	TRBV9	TRBJ2-5	.
CASSLRTLNTEAFF	TRBV7-8	TRBJ1-1	.
CASSPLQLGTVQETQYF	TRBV27	TRBJ2-5	.
CASSDASASTDTQYF	TRBV6-4	TRBJ2-3	.
CASAFTSGYNEQFF	TRBV7-2	TRBJ2-1	.
CASSYPRYEQYF	TRBV6-1	TRBJ2-7	.